The 29 T cell receptor beta chains listed next were all sequenced from one sample in a study of blood T cell repertoires in COVID-19. The protocol was immunoSEQ multiplex PCR, while the TCRdb copy is restricted to in-frame clones and leaves out a portion. The data hold 100,000 or so clones, with 80% to 90% observed a single time. The sequencing sample was made of peripheral blood. These receptors came from a human donor in a cohort sampled during active COVID-19.

V and J are TRBV4-3 and TRBJ1-4; possibly TRBD1 for D (6 bases). V shed 0 bases and J shed 7 bases, with 15 bases lying between them. The CDR3 spans 16 residues. Per germline, CDR1 LGHNA and CDR2 YSLEER. The CDR3 spells CASSQDLGRGREKLFF. The CDR3 region has the DNA TGCGCCAGCAGCCAAGATCTGGGCAGGGGTCGTGAAAAACTGTTTTTT.

This chain joins TRBV4-1 and TRBJ2-6, with 8 bases identical to TRBD1. V shed 4 bases, J shed 4 bases, and the junction held 6 bases outside the gene matches. The CDR3 has 16 amino acids. Per germline, CDR1 MGHRA and CDR2 YSYEKL. CDR3 in amino acids: CASSPDRDSGANVLTF. In DNA form, the CDR3 reads TGCGCCAGCAGCCCGGACAGGGATTCCGGGGCCAACGTCCTGACTTTC.

The J gene is TRBJ1-2, the V gene TRBV12-3 or TRBV12-4, with 7 bases lining up with TRBD1. The CDR3 consists of 12 residues. Trimming took 5 bases from V and 8 from J; bases not matched to a gene: 5. CDR3 nucleotides: TGTGCCAGCAGTCAGGGGGGTTTCGGCTACACCTTC. It specifies CASSQGGFGYTF.

The rearrangement joins TRBV28 to TRBJ2-7, with TRBD1 as a possible D gene (5 bases). V shed 7 bases and J shed 5 bases, with 12 bases lying between them. The CDR3 runs 12 residues. Germline loops: CDR1 MDHEN, CDR2 SYDVKM. The CDR3 nucleotides read TGTGCCAGCACAGGGTCACCAAACGAGCAGTACTTC. It translates to CASTGSPNEQYF.

The chain combines TRBV6-2 or TRBV6-3 with TRBJ1-2, with a possible D match to TRBD1 (6 bases). Between the trimmed V and J ends, which lost 2 bases and 8 bases, there was a span of 12 bases. Germline lookup yields CDR1 MNHEY and CDR2 SVGEGT. The length of the CDR3 is 13 residues. The CDR3 nucleotides are TGTGCCAGCAGTTACAAACAGGGCGGAGGCTACACCTTC. Its translation: CASSYKQGGGYTF.

The chain couples TRBV6-2 or TRBV6-3 to TRBJ2-7; 13 bases are a match to TRBD2. This CDR3 contains 19 residues. The J segment lost 3 bases and the V segment lost 2 bases, leaving 13 bases of the junction unmatched. CDR1 is MNHEY, CDR2 SVGEGT, per germline. The DNA for the CDR3 is TGTGCCAGCAGTTACCCTAATGCGGAACTAGCGGGGGGGGTCTACGAGCAGTACTTC. The encoded protein is CASSYPNAELAGGVYEQYF.

This chain uses TRBV19 with TRBJ1-1; TRBD1 might be the D (5 bases). CDR3 length: 13 residues. Germline V gene data show CDR1 as LNHDA and CDR2 as SQIVND (reference sequence). Trimming took 5 bases from V and 11 from J, leaving 18 bases between them. CDR3 sequence: CASSGAPGYDAFF. The CDR3, as DNA: TGTGCCAGTAGTGGGGCCCCCGGGTATGATGCTTTCTTT.

This clone was detected only a few times. The V call is TRBV5-6, the J call TRBJ1-6; D unclear. V shed 0 bases and J shed 8 bases, with 9 bases lying between them. The CDR3 has 14 amino acids. Per germline, CDR1 SGHDT and CDR2 YYEEEE. The chain's CDR3 is CASSLVAVYSPLHF. The CDR3 DNA reads TGTGCCAGCAGCTTGGTTGCGGTTTATTCACCCCTCCACTTT.

The chain carries TRBV7-6 and TRBJ2-7; TRBD2 is a possible D gene (6 bases). Between the trimmed V and J ends, which lost 5 bases and 5 bases, there was a span of 16 bases. This CDR3 has 14 residues. Germline V gene lookup returns CDR1 SGHVS and CDR2 FNYEAQ. The CDR3 coding sequence is TGTGCCAGCAGCCCCCTCAGGCGGGGCCACGAGCAGTACTTC. This gives the protein CASSPLRRGHEQYF.

The chain links TRBV5-1 to TRBJ2-3; 9 positions match TRBD2. Germline V gene data show CDR1 as SGHRS and CDR2 as YFSETQ. V trimming: 4 bases; J trimming: 1 base; junction bases outside the gene matches: 7. The CDR3 extends over 16 amino acids. The CDR3 DNA is TGCGCCAGCAGCATGGGGGCTAGCGGGGGCACAGATACGCAGTATTTT. Amino acids: CASSMGASGGTDTQYF.

The V and J genes are TRBV11-2 and TRBJ2-7; 11 bases line up with TRBD1. The ends lost 6 bases at V and 0 bases at J; junction bases unmatched: 1. Germline-derived CDR1 and CDR2 are SGHAT and FQNNGV. The CDR3 runs to 14 residues. In DNA, the CDR3 is TGTGCCAGCAGGGGACAGGGGGACTCCTACGAGCAGTACTTC. It yields the protein CASRGQGDSYEQYF. The full variable domain, completed using reference TRBV11-2 and TRBJ2-7, is EAGVAQSPRYKIIEKRQSVAFWCNPISGHATLYWYQQILGQGPKLLIQFQNNGVVDDSQLPKDRFSAERLKGVDSTLKIQPAKLEDSAVYLCASRGQGDSYEQYFGPGTRLTVT.

The rearrangement joins TRBV29-1 to TRBJ1-1, with 10 nucleotides matching TRBD1. V shed 7 bases, J shed 7 bases, and the junction held 12 bases outside the gene matches. The length of the CDR3 is 14 residues. Germline assignment: CDR1 SQVTM and CDR2 ANQGSEA. As DNA, the CDR3 is TGCAGCGCGAACCGCGGGACAGGGGAAATTGAAGCTTTCTTT. It translates to CSANRGTGEIEAFF.

The CDR3 here is CASSPPGQPVYEQYF. The CDR3 bases are TGTGCCAGCTCACCACCGGGACAGCCCGTTTACGAGCAGTACTTC. The chain has TRBV18 and TRBJ2-7; 7 nucleotides line up with TRBD1. J gave up 4 bases and V 0 bases, and 6 bases lay outside the gene matches. Germline CDR1 and CDR2: KGHSH and LQKENI. The CDR3 spans 15 residues.

The rearrangement joins TRBV15 to TRBJ2-1, with 7 bases aligning to TRBD2. There are 15 residues in the CDR3. The V gene end was trimmed by 1 base and the J gene end by 7 bases; junction bases not matched to a gene: 7. Germline V gene data show CDR1 as LNHNV and CDR2 as YYDKDF (reference sequence). CDR3 in amino acids: CATSRGLAAGNEQFF. In nucleotides, the CDR3 is TGTGCCACCAGCAGAGGCCTAGCGGCTGGGAATGAGCAGTTCTTC.

This clone is a singleton in its sample. The V call is TRBV3-1 (or the pseudogene TRBV3-2), the J call TRBJ2-7; D is uncertain. This CDR3 comprises 13 residues. Germline CDR1 and CDR2: LGHDT and YNNKEL (reference sequence). Trimming stripped 3 bases from V and 2 bases from J, with 8 bases between. The CDR3 sequence: CASSHSPAYEQYF. The CDR3 bases are TGTGCCAGCAGCCACAGTCCAGCCTACGAGCAGTACTTC.

V is TRBV30 and J is TRBJ2-3; 7 bases match TRBD2. V lost 0 bases, J lost 3 bases, and 0 bases stayed unmatched. In germline, CDR1 is GTSNPN, CDR2 SVGIG (reference sequence). The CDR3 contains 13 residues. CDR3 protein: CAWSVGGTDTQYF. The CDR3 DNA reads as TGTGCCTGGAGTGTGGGGGGGACAGATACGCAGTATTTT.

The V and J genes are TRBV3-1 (or the pseudogene TRBV3-2) and TRBJ1-2, with D possibly TRBD1 on 6 matching bases. V was cut by 0 bases and J by 8 bases, with 10 bases left in between. The CDR3 is 13 residues long. The V gene's germline CDR1 is LGHDT and CDR2 YNNKEL (reference sequence). CDR3 sequence reads: CASSQDPGEGYTF. The CDR3 region has the DNA TGTGCCAGCAGCCAAGATCCAGGGGAGGGCTACACCTTC.

This clone came up a few times. In nucleotides, the CDR3 is TGCAGCGTTGAACCCCTAGCGGGAGGCAAAAACATTCAGTACTTC. This encodes CSVEPLAGGKNIQYF. The chain is built from TRBV29-1 and TRBJ2-4, with TRBD2 identical over 11 bases. This CDR3 is 15 amino acids long. After removal of 2 bases from V and 3 bases from J, the junction contained 3 bases not matched to a gene. Germline CDR1 and CDR2: SQVTM and ANQGSEA.

V is TRBV9 and J is TRBJ2-1; 9 bases align to TRBD2. Per the germline V gene, CDR1 is SGDLS and CDR2 is YYNGEE. Trimming took 0 bases from V and 5 from J; bases not matched to a gene: 3. This CDR3 spans 15 amino acids. The chain's CDR3 is CASSVVTSGNNEQFF. The CDR3 DNA reads TGTGCCAGCAGCGTAGTGACTAGCGGTAACAATGAGCAGTTCTTC.

This chain links TRBV5-1 with TRBJ2-6; D perhaps matches TRBD2 (5 bases). The CDR3 length is 15 residues. The germline V gene encodes CDR1 SGHRS and CDR2 YFSETQ. Trimming cost V 0 bases and J 2 bases, with 6 bases left between them. CDR3 DNA: TGCGCCAGCAGCTTGGGAGGGACTGGGGCCAACGTCCTGACTTTC. Encoded protein: CASSLGGTGANVLTF.

This clone was picked up a small number of times. This chain joins TRBV5-1 and TRBJ1-1; 9 bases fit TRBD1. This CDR3 has 16 amino acids. CDR1 and CDR2 (germline): SGHRS, YFSETQ. V dropped 5 bases and J dropped 0; count of bases not matched to a gene: 8. As DNA, the CDR3 is TGCGCCAGCAGACAAGGACAGGGGTTGATGAACACTGAAGCTTTCTTT. Amino acids: CASRQGQGLMNTEAFF.

V and J are TRBV4-1 and TRBJ1-4; no firm D call. The CDR3 covers 13 residues. Germline CDR1 is MGHRA and CDR2 is YSYEKL. The V end lost 0 bases, the J end lost 16 bases, and 15 bases lay between the germline ends. The CDR3 loop reads CASSQDQETLQFF. Here the CDR3 DNA reads TGCGCCAGCAGCCAAGATCAGGAAACACTTCAGTTTTTT.

The rearrangement joins TRBV18 to TRBJ2-7; 12 nucleotides align to TRBD1. Germline assignment: CDR1 KGHSH and CDR2 LQKENI. Trimming cost V 3 bases and J 5 bases; bases outside gene matches: 5. The CDR3 has 15 residues. CDR3 nucleotides: TGTGCCAGCTCACCGCCGGGACAGGGGGCCGACGAGCAGTACTTC. It encodes CASSPPGQGADEQYF.

This chain joins TRBV7-9 and TRBJ2-5; TRBD1 matches at 9 bases. There are 15 residues in the CDR3. Germline V gene data show CDR1 as SEHNR and CDR2 as FQNEAQ (reference sequence). V shed 1 base, J shed 0 bases, and the junction held 0 bases outside the gene matches. The CDR3 bases are TGTGCCAGCAGCTTAGGGGACAGGGACCAAGAGACCCAGTACTTC. This codes for CASSLGDRDQETQYF.

The rearrangement links TRBV6-5 to TRBJ2-7; the D gene is possibly TRBD1 (6 bases). Germline loops: CDR1 MNHEY, CDR2 SVGAGI. V gave up 6 bases and J gave up 2 bases, with 14 bases separating them. This CDR3 has 14 residues. The CDR3 region is CASRGAVPPYEQYF. In DNA form, the CDR3 reads TGTGCCAGCAGGGGGGCGGTTCCTCCCTACGAGCAGTACTTC.

The chain uses TRBV6-5 and TRBJ2-7, with a tentative D call TRBD2 (5 bases). This CDR3 region has 14 residues. CDR1 is MNHEY and CDR2 is SVGAGI in the germline V gene. V lost 3 bases to trimming and J lost 7 bases, with 16 bases between them. CDR3: CASSYSTGPGEQYF. For the CDR3, the DNA is TGTGCCAGCAGTTATTCGACCGGGCCGGGGGAGCAGTACTTC.

This clone showed up just once. This chain connects TRBV5-1 to TRBJ2-1; 10 bases line up with TRBD2. Germline V gene lookup returns CDR1 SGHRS and CDR2 YFSETQ. The CDR3 is 16 amino acids. V lost 8 bases to trimming and J lost 0 bases; unmatched junction nucleotides: 8. The CDR3 spells CASPPLAGGSYNEQFF. The DNA of the CDR3 is TGCGCCAGTCCACCCTTAGCGGGGGGCTCCTACAATGAGCAGTTCTTC.

This clone was counted a few times. The rearrangement links TRBV4-1 to TRBJ2-2, with unresolved D. Germline loops: CDR1 MGHRA, CDR2 YSYEKL. The germline V and J ends were trimmed by 3 bases and 0 bases, with 14 bases remaining between them. This CDR3 is built from 17 residues. In DNA, the CDR3 is TGCGCCAGCAGCCATTTAACGGAGATCACGAACACCGGGGAGCTGTTTTTT. Translating it yields CASSHLTEITNTGELFF.

This clone was counted only a few times. The chain links TRBV7-8 to TRBJ1-6; TRBD1 matches at 7 bases. This CDR3 has 17 residues. CDR1 SGHVS and CDR2 FQNEAQ come from the germline V gene. V lost 0 bases, J lost 10 bases, and 12 bases stayed unmatched. The CDR3 DNA is TGTGCCAGCAGCTTAGCCCTCCGGGCAGGGGGAGGATCACCCCTCCACTTT. Its translation: CASSLALRAGGGSPLHF.